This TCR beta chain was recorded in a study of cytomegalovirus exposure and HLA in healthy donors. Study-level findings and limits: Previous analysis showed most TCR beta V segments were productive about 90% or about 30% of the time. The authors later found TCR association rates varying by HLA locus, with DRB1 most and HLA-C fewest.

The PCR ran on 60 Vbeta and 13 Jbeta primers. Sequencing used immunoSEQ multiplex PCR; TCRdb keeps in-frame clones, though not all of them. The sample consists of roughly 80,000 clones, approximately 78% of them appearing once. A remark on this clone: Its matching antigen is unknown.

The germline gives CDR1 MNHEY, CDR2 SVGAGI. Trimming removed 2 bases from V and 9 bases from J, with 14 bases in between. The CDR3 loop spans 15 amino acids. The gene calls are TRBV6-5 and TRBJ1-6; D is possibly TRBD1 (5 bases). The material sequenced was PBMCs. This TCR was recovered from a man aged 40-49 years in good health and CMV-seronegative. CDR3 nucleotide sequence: TGTGCCAGCAGTTACGAGTCAGGGCTGGGTTCACCCCTCCACTTT. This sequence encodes CASSYESGLGSPLHF.